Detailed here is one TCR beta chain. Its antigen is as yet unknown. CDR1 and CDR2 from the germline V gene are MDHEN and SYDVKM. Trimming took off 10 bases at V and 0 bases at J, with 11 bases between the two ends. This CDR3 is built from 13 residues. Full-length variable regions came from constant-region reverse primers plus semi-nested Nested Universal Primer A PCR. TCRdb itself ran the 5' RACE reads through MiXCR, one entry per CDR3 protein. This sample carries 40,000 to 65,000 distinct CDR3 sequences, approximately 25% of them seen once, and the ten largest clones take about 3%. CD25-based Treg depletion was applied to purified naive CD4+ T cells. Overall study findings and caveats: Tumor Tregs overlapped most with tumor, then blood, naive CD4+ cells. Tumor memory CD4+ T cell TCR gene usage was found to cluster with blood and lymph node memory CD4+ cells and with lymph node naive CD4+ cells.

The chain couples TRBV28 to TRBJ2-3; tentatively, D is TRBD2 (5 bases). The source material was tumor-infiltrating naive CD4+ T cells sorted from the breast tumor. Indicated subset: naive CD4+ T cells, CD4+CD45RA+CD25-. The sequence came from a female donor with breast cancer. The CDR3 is CATAEDSTDTQYF. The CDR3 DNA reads TGTGCCACAGCGGAAGATAGCACAGATACGCAGTATTTT.